A single T cell receptor beta chain is shown here with its context. It has no known antigen specificity. Base-call qualities are not available, and no considerably larger clone is one nucleotide away. Whole blood was collected in K2EDTA tubes by collaborating institutions according to the institutions' own protocols. For TCRbeta analysis, collaborator samples were shipped as frozen whole blood, as isolated PBMCs, or as DNA extracted from either sample type. The data are from a study of blood T cell repertoires in COVID-19 (dated by TCRdb to about 2020). Regarding the study in general: Samples covering the acute and convalescent phases of COVID-19 were provided by collaborators in the United States, Italy and Spain. The dataset comprised deeply sampled blood TCRbeta repertoires from subjects exposed to, actively infected with, or recovered from COVID-19. The samples were drawn from the first 160 participants of the ongoing ImmuneRACE study and from over 950 subjects provided by 6 global collaborators. Where available, HLA class I and class II types were taken from metadata supplied by the sample provider and were not determined by assay-based typing. The sample metadata nearly always contained a de-identified subject ID, COVID-19 status, age in years and sex. The repertoires were made available in a free public database intended to serve as a resource for research on the immune response to SARS-CoV-2. The material from the prospective study consisted of cDNA or gDNA derived from T cells, B-cell-depleted T cells, or PBMCs. The paper as a whole reports these results and caveats: How much clinical and demographic metadata was included differed by source and by participant, and the metadata was provided uncurated.

Trimming takes 6 bases off V and 0 bases off J; junction bases not matched to a gene: 1. Per the germline V gene, ENHRY is the CDR1 and SYGVKD is the CDR2. From the cysteine up to the phenylalanine, the CDR3 has a length of 16 residues. Only the CDR3 DNA stays, 48 bases, in frame from base 1. The immunoSEQ Assay, a bias-controlled multiplex PCR, was used to amplify TCRbeta CDR3 regions from genomic DNA. In the original analysis: The number of nucleated cells in each sample was estimated by amplification of reference gene primers within the assay. Sequence reads were collapsed and filtered to measure the absolute abundance of every unique TCRbeta CDR3 rearrangement. For each sample, productive Simpson clonality was calculated as the square root of Simpson's diversity index across productive rearrangements. Imported from immuneACCESS, the table was reduced by TCRdb to in-frame sequences with V and J called. These copies leave out some clones; in studies compared against another copy, an unresolved V gene accounts for under half, and the cause of the remainder is not known. V, J and clone size are those of that table, while D and trimming were read from the DNA. Recorded for this sample are approximately 96,000 clones; more than 85% of them occurred a single time. Together, the top ten hold 1.7% of the sample.

The sample was peripheral blood. This sequence uses TRBV10-3 and TRBJ2-2; TRBD2 lines up with 13 middle nucleotides. The clonotype comes from a man in his 60s with acute or convalescent COVID-19. The DNA sequence is as follows: TGTGCCATCAGGGGGACTAGCGGGACGAACACCGGGGAGCTGTTTTTT. It encodes CAIRGTSGTNTGELFF.